The clone carrying this T cell receptor (beta chain) was observed a single time. The junction had 3 bases not matched to a gene; V was cut back by 5 bases and J by 4 bases. This CDR3 is 14 amino acids long. Germline values: CDR1 MNHEY, CDR2 SVGEGT. Authors' methods: Amplified reference gene primers provided the basis for estimating nucleated cell counts. Sequenced by immunoSEQ multiplex PCR; TCRdb stores in-frame clones only, minus some. V, J and clone size are those of that table, while D and trimming were read from the DNA. The sample holds 300,000 to 400,000 clones, 91% seen once. The data are from a study of blood T cell repertoires in COVID-19. Study-level information: Collection of acute and convalescent COVID-19 samples took place in the United States, Italy and Spain. From T cells, B-cell-depleted T cells, or PBMCs came the material, which was cDNA or gDNA.

The sequence derives from a young woman who had recovered from COVID-19. The V gene is TRBV6-2 or TRBV6-3, the J gene TRBJ2-3; TRBD1 matches 10 bases. The sequenced sample consisted of peripheral blood. The DNA for the CDR3 is TGTGCCAGCAGTGACAGGGGGCCGGCAGATACGCAGTATTTT. Its translation is CASSDRGPADTQYF.